Here is one T cell receptor beta chain with its context. Its antigen is unidentified. These data originate in a study of shared clonotypes between healthy human individuals. Overall study results and limits: Having only a few donors restricted how much genetic and exposure-history diversity was captured. Sampling was confined to blood; repertoires within tissues likely differ.

CDR1 is MNHEY and CDR2 is SMNVEV in the germline V gene (reference sequence). The CDR3 extends over 15 amino acids. With V trimmed by 1 base and J by 8 bases, 7 bases remained unmatched. All donors were Caucasian adults living in Nashville, Tennessee. In the sorted-subset replicate PCRs, 200 ng DNA, 25,000 to 30,000 T cell genomes, was used. The protocol was immunoSEQ multiplex PCR, while the TCRdb copy is restricted to in-frame clones and leaves out a portion. The table shows about 380,000 clones, with 96% occurring only once. The sequenced sample consisted of memory CD8+ T cells sorted from blood. Subset of the sample: CD45RO+ cells pooled with CCR7-negative TemRA cells. The TCR comes from a man under 40 in good health. The rearrangement links TRBV27 to TRBJ2-1; 8 bases fit TRBD2. The CDR3 protein is CASSLFLREVDEQFF. DNA for the CDR3: TGTGCCAGCAGTTTATTCTTGCGGGAGGTTGATGAGCAGTTCTTC.